Below, one T cell receptor beta chain is given with its context. The sample is drawn from a study of T cell responses to AZD1222 COVID-19 vaccine. Only in-frame clones appear in the TCRdb table, and some are missing; sequencing was by immunoSEQ multiplex PCR. This sample carries more than 95,000 clones, about 87% of them seen once, and the ten largest clones take roughly 5.4%. From germline, CDR1 is GTSNPN and CDR2 SVGIG (reference sequence). V was clipped by 2 bases and J by 0 bases, with 11 bases between them. This CDR3 spans 15 amino acids. The chain combines TRBV30 with TRBJ1-5; D perhaps matches TRBD1 (6 bases). This TCR came from an adult in good health. The sequences come from peripheral blood, collected on day 0 of AZD1222 vaccination. The CDR3 loop reads CAWSPGQPSNQPQHF. CDR3 sequence (DNA): TGTGCCTGGAGTCCGGGACAACCTAGCAATCAGCCCCAGCATTTT. Drawing the rest from reference TRBV30 and TRBJ1-5, the complete variable domain is SQTIHQWPATLVQPVGSPLSLECTVEGTSNPNLYWYRQAAGRGLQLLFYSVGIGQISSEVPQNLSASRPQDRQFILSSKKLLLSDSGFYLCAWSPGQPSNQPQHFGDGTRLSIL.